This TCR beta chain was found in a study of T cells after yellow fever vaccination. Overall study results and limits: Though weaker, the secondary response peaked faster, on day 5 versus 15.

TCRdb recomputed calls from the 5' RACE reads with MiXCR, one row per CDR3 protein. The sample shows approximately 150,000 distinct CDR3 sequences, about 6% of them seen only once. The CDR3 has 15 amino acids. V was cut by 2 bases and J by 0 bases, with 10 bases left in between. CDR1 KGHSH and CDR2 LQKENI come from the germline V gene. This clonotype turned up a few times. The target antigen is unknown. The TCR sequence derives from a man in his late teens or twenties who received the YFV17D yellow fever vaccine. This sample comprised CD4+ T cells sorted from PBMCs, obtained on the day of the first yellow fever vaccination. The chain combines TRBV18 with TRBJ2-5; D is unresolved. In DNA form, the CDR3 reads TGTGCCAGCTCACCATTTGGGAACAACCAAGAGACCCAGTACTTC. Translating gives CASSPFGNNQETQYF.